These 8 T cell receptor beta chains came from one sample sequenced in a study of blood T cell repertoires in COVID-19. Method: immunoSEQ multiplex PCR; TCRdb's copy keeps in-frame clones and lacks some. This sample has hundreds of thousands of clones, with approximately 81% found just once. Material for sequencing was PBMCs or T cells enriched from blood (not recorded which). The source of these receptors is a woman aged 45-65 years who had recovered from COVID-19.

In its sample, this clone was seen a few times. Other DNA variants within this sample encode the same CDR3. The CDR3 DNA follows: TGTGCCAGCAGTTTCGCGGGGAACACTGAAGCTTTCTTT. This encodes CASSFAGNTEAFF. V usage is TRBV12-3 or TRBV12-4 and J usage is TRBJ1-1, with D uncertain. The length of the CDR3 is 13 residues. Trimming cost V 3 bases and J 1 base, with 6 bases left between them.

The genes are TRBV15 and TRBJ1-1; 8 nucleotides align to TRBD1. The trim removed 6 bases at V and 7 bases at J, leaving 10 bases unmatched. The germline gives CDR1 LNHNV, CDR2 YYDKDF (reference sequence). This CDR3 has 14 amino acids. The CDR3 loop is CATRRQGSQNEAFF. CDR3 nucleotide sequence: TGTGCCACCAGGAGACAGGGGAGTCAAAATGAAGCTTTCTTT.

The chain has TRBV27 and TRBJ2-7; TRBD1 matches 7 bases. The V gene's germline CDR1 is MNHEY and CDR2 SMNVEV (reference sequence). Trimming at V came to 5 bases and at J to 2 bases, leaving 3 bases not matched to a gene. This CDR3 contains 13 residues. This chain's CDR3 is CASSRDSTYEQYF. The CDR3 DNA reads as TGTGCCAGCAGTAGGGACAGTACCTACGAGCAGTACTTC.

As to this clone: One end of the junction fails to match germline, which may point to a read error. The rearrangement joins TRBV7-8 to TRBJ2-7, with 7 nucleotides matching TRBD2. The CDR3 is 14 residues long. Germline assignment: CDR1 SGHVS and CDR2 FQNEAQ. CDR3 sequence: CASSRGLDSSEQYF. The CDR3 nucleotides are TGTGCCAGCAGCCGAGGACTAGATTCCTCCGAGCAGTACTTC.

The chain couples TRBV19 to TRBJ1-2; D ambiguous. Germline loops: CDR1 LNHDA, CDR2 SQIVND (reference sequence). The CDR3 extends over 13 amino acids. V shed 7 bases and J shed 0 bases, with 9 bases lying between them. The CDR3 is CASTPQTNYGYTF. The CDR3 nucleotides are TGTGCCAGTACCCCCCAGACTAACTATGGCTACACCTTC.

Here the CDR3 reads CASSDKGTTSGGPDTQYF. For the CDR3, the DNA is TGTGCCAGCAGTGACAAGGGGACGACTAGCGGGGGCCCAGATACGCAGTATTTT. The rearrangement joins TRBV6-1 to TRBJ2-3, with 12 bases identical to TRBD2. J lost 4 bases, V lost 3 bases, and 11 bases had no gene match. Per the germline V gene, CDR1 is MNHNS and CDR2 is SASEGT. The CDR3 loop spans 18 amino acids.

The chain recombines TRBV29-1 with TRBJ1-4, with TRBD1 matching 7 bases. V lost 6 bases, J lost 8 bases, and 6 bases stayed unmatched. The CDR3 spans 12 residues. The germline CDR1 and CDR2 sequences are SQVTM and ANQGSEA. The CDR3 bases are TGCAGCGTCAAGGGGGCGCGGGAAAAACTGTTTTTT. It is translated as CSVKGAREKLFF.

The chain employs TRBV19 and TRBJ1-1; 7 nucleotides agree with TRBD1. CDR3 length equals 13 residues. J was trimmed by 4 bases and V by 5 bases; bases with no gene match: 4. In germline, CDR1 is LNHDA, CDR2 SQIVND (reference sequence). CDR3 nucleotide sequence: TGTGCCAGTAGTCCCGGGACAGTCACTGAAGCTTTCTTT. As protein: CASSPGTVTEAFF.